This is a list of T cell receptor beta chains from one sample in a study of cytomegalovirus exposure and HLA in healthy donors. Assay used: immunoSEQ multiplex PCR; TCRdb lists only in-frame clones, some missing. The sample carries tens of thousands of clones, more than 70% recorded once. Sequencing was done on a sample of PBMCs. The source is a man aged 35 to 55 in good health and CMV-seronegative. CDR3s include the opening cysteine and the closing phenylalanine or tryptophan. The order of the fields is D gene, clone size, V gene, CDR3 length, J gene, CDR3 protein, CDR3 DNA. D genes are given only for firm matches. Size values are once, few and many counts, or a class for expanded clones, and some rows have none.

d_gene: NA
abundance: NA
v_gene: TRBV5-1
len: 14
j_gene: TRBJ1-1
CDR3aa: CASSFLAENTEAFF
CDR3nt: TGCGCCAGCAGCTTCTTGGCGGAGAACACTGAAGCTTTCTTT

d_gene: TRBD1
abundance: NA
v_gene: TRBV6-6
len: 15
j_gene: TRBJ1-1
CDR3aa: CASRPPRQGAAEAFF
CDR3nt: TGTGCCAGCAGACCCCCGCGACAGGGAGCAGCTGAAGCTTTCTTT

d_gene: NA
abundance: NA
v_gene: TRBV7-9
len: 14
j_gene: TRBJ1-2
CDR3aa: CASSIITGNYGYTF
CDR3nt: TGTGCCAGCAGCATTATAACAGGGAACTATGGCTACACCTTC

d_gene: NA
abundance: few
v_gene: TRBV18
len: 16
j_gene: TRBJ1-1
CDR3aa: CASSPLSGQTNTEAFF
CDR3nt: TGTGCCAGCTCACCACTATCAGGACAGACGAACACTGAAGCTTTCTTT

d_gene: TRBD1
abundance: NA
v_gene: TRBV28
len: 15
j_gene: TRBJ1-5
CDR3aa: CAGQGGSSLNQPQHF
CDR3nt: TGTGCCGGCCAAGGGGGCAGCAGCCTCAATCAGCCCCAGCATTTT

d_gene: TRBD1
abundance: many
v_gene: TRBV5-5
len: 15
j_gene: TRBJ2-7
CDR3aa: CASRAPGQGDYEQYF
CDR3nt: TGTGCCAGCAGAGCACCGGGACAGGGTGACTACGAGCAGTACTTC

d_gene: TRBD1
abundance: NA
v_gene: TRBV6-1
len: 16
j_gene: TRBJ1-4
CDR3aa: CASSDMTGFGNEKLFF
CDR3nt: TGTGCCAGCAGTGATATGACAGGGTTTGGGAATGAAAAACTGTTTTTT

d_gene: NA
abundance: NA
v_gene: TRBV11-2
len: 12
j_gene: TRBJ2-5
CDR3aa: CASSLDSLAQYF
CDR3nt: TGTGCCAGCAGCTTGGACAGTCTCGCCCAGTACTTC

d_gene: TRBD1
abundance: NA
v_gene: TRBV5-1
len: 14
j_gene: TRBJ1-2
CDR3aa: CASSAGQGHYGYTF
CDR3nt: TGCGCCAGCAGCGCGGGACAGGGGCACTATGGCTACACCTTC

d_gene: TRBD1
abundance: NA
v_gene: TRBV9
len: 15
j_gene: TRBJ2-7
CDR3aa: CASSVATGSSYEQYF
CDR3nt: TGTGCCAGCAGCGTAGCGACAGGGAGCTCCTACGAGCAGTACTTC

d_gene: NA
abundance: NA
v_gene: TRBV29-1
len: 14
j_gene: TRBJ2-6
CDR3aa: CSVPDQAGANVLTF
CDR3nt: TGCAGCGTCCCAGATCAGGCAGGGGCCAACGTCCTGACTTTC

d_gene: NA
abundance: NA
v_gene: TRBV15
len: 11
j_gene: TRBJ1-2
CDR3aa: CATSRLSGYTF
CDR3nt: TGTGCCACCAGCAGGCTTAGTGGCTACACCTTC

d_gene: TRBD1
abundance: NA
v_gene: TRBV25-1
len: 13
j_gene: TRBJ1-4
CDR3aa: CASKLEGAEKLFF
CDR3nt: TGTGCCAGCAAACTCGAGGGGGCTGAAAAACTGTTTTTT

d_gene: NA
abundance: few
v_gene: TRBV6-1
len: 14
j_gene: TRBJ1-5
CDR3aa: CATLQTGSGQPQHF
CDR3nt: TGTGCCACCCTCCAAACAGGATCTGGCCAGCCCCAGCATTTT

d_gene: NA
abundance: NA
v_gene: TRBV6-1
len: 13
j_gene: TRBJ2-4
CDR3aa: CASSEDRGDIQYF
CDR3nt: TGTGCCAGCAGTGAAGATAGGGGTGACATTCAGTACTTC

d_gene: TRBD1
abundance: NA
v_gene: TRBV7-9
len: 15
j_gene: TRBJ2-3
CDR3aa: CASSLGGTGADTQYF
CDR3nt: TGTGCCAGCAGCTTAGGTGGGACAGGGGCAGATACGCAGTATTTT

d_gene: TRBD1
abundance: once
v_gene: TRBV5-1
len: 17
j_gene: TRBJ2-1
CDR3aa: CASSLLEQTGTGGSKFF
CDR3nt: TGCGCCAGCAGCCTACTCGAGCAGACCGGGACAGGGGGTAGTAAGTTCTTC

d_gene: NA
abundance: NA
v_gene: TRBV6-5
len: 15
j_gene: TRBJ1-4
CDR3aa: CASSKGRGANEKLFF
CDR3nt: TGTGCCAGCAGTAAGGGGCGGGGGGCTAATGAAAAACTGTTTTTT

d_gene: TRBD2
abundance: NA
v_gene: TRBV10-3
len: 15
j_gene: TRBJ2-3
CDR3aa: CAITTGLGVTDTQYF
CDR3nt: TGTGCCATCACCACAGGACTAGGAGTTACAGATACGCAGTATTTT

d_gene: NA
abundance: NA
v_gene: TRBV13
len: 14
j_gene: TRBJ1-1
CDR3aa: CASSLGLRNTEAFF
CDR3nt: TGTGCCAGCAGCTTAGGCCTCAGGAACACTGAAGCTTTCTTT

d_gene: TRBD1
abundance: NA
v_gene: TRBV29-1
len: 13
j_gene: TRBJ1-1
CDR3aa: CSATRTGNTEAFF
CDR3nt: TGCAGCGCCACGCGGACAGGGAATACTGAAGCTTTCTTT

d_gene: TRBD1
abundance: few
v_gene: TRBV4-1
len: 15
j_gene: TRBJ2-2
CDR3aa: CASSRGQGINGELFF
CDR3nt: TGCGCCAGCAGCCGAGGACAGGGGATAAACGGGGAGCTGTTTTTT

d_gene: NA
abundance: NA
v_gene: TRBV7-9
len: 15
j_gene: TRBJ2-3
CDR3aa: CASSFTGVAADTQYF
CDR3nt: TGTGCCAGCAGCTTTACGGGGGTCGCCGCAGATACGCAGTATTTT

d_gene: TRBD1
abundance: NA
v_gene: TRBV7-9
len: 15
j_gene: TRBJ2-7
CDR3aa: CASSLAAGGLYEQYF
CDR3nt: TGTGCCAGCAGCTTAGCGGCAGGGGGCCTCTACGAGCAGTACTTC

d_gene: TRBD1
abundance: few
v_gene: TRBV5-1
len: 14
j_gene: TRBJ1-5
CDR3aa: CASRAGTGDQPQHF
CDR3nt: TGCGCCAGCAGGGCCGGGACAGGGGATCAGCCCCAGCATTTT

d_gene: TRBD1
abundance: NA
v_gene: TRBV28
len: 15
j_gene: TRBJ2-7
CDR3aa: CASSLRTGSSYEQYF
CDR3nt: TGTGCCAGCAGTCTCCGGACAGGGAGTTCCTACGAGCAGTACTTC

d_gene: NA
abundance: NA
v_gene: TRBV10-2
len: 14
j_gene: TRBJ2-7
CDR3aa: CASTDSTGSYEQYF
CDR3nt: TGCGCCAGCACTGACTCGACAGGCTCCTACGAGCAGTACTTC

d_gene: NA
abundance: few
v_gene: TRBV28
len: 18
j_gene: TRBJ1-4
CDR3aa: CASSLRGGRLRPNEKLFF
CDR3nt: TGTGCCAGCAGTTTAAGGGGAGGGAGGCTGCGCCCTAATGAAAAACTGTTTTTT

d_gene: NA
abundance: NA
v_gene: TRBV5-6
len: 13
j_gene: TRBJ1-5
CDR3aa: CASSLEGLQPQHF
CDR3nt: TGTGCCAGCAGCCTCGAGGGATTGCAGCCCCAGCATTTT

d_gene: NA
abundance: NA
v_gene: TRBV27
len: 15
j_gene: TRBJ2-7
CDR3aa: CASSLSGVGVYEQYF
CDR3nt: TGTGCCAGCAGTTTATCAGGTGTAGGGGTCTACGAGCAGTACTTC

d_gene: NA
abundance: NA
v_gene: TRBV6-5
len: 13
j_gene: TRBJ1-1
CDR3aa: CASRRDRITEAFF
CDR3nt: TGTGCCAGCCGCAGGGATCGTATTACTGAAGCTTTCTTT

d_gene: TRBD2
abundance: NA
v_gene: TRBV6-6
len: 15
j_gene: TRBJ2-1
CDR3aa: CASSVAGGSYNEQFF
CDR3nt: TGTGCCAGCAGTGTAGCGGGAGGATCTTACAATGAGCAGTTCTTC

d_gene: NA
abundance: NA
v_gene: TRBV30
len: 14
j_gene: TRBJ1-2
CDR3aa: CAWTAGVGNYGYTF
CDR3nt: TGTGCCTGGACCGCAGGGGTAGGAAACTATGGCTACACCTTC

d_gene: NA
abundance: NA
v_gene: TRBV5-1
len: 16
j_gene: TRBJ1-3
CDR3aa: CASSQLQRGTGNTIYF
CDR3nt: TGCGCCAGCAGCCAGCTACAGAGGGGGACTGGAAACACCATATATTTT

d_gene: TRBD1
abundance: NA
v_gene: TRBV19
len: 15
j_gene: TRBJ1-1
CDR3aa: CASSPPGQGRTEAFF
CDR3nt: TGTGCCAGTAGTCCACCGGGACAGGGAAGAACTGAAGCTTTCTTT

d_gene: NA
abundance: NA
v_gene: TRBV19
len: 12
j_gene: TRBJ1-5
CDR3aa: CASRNRDQPQHF
CDR3nt: TGTGCCAGTAGGAACAGGGATCAGCCCCAGCATTTT

d_gene: NA
abundance: few
v_gene: TRBV7-3
len: 14
j_gene: TRBJ2-2
CDR3aa: CASSLSQATGELFF
CDR3nt: TGTGCCAGCAGCTTAAGTCAGGCCACCGGGGAGCTGTTTTTT

d_gene: NA
abundance: NA
v_gene: TRBV25-1
len: 13
j_gene: TRBJ2-7
CDR3aa: CASSDRQSYEQYF
CDR3nt: TGTGCCAGCAGTGACAGGCAGTCCTACGAGCAGTACTTC

d_gene: NA
abundance: NA
v_gene: TRBV14
len: 13
j_gene: TRBJ1-1
CDR3aa: CASSIRGNTEAFF
CDR3nt: TGTGCCAGCAGCATAAGGGGGAACACTGAAGCTTTCTTT

d_gene: NA
abundance: NA
v_gene: TRBV6-5
len: 16
j_gene: TRBJ2-5
CDR3aa: CASSYSKPGQGETQYF
CDR3nt: TGTGCCAGCAGTTACTCGAAACCGGGACAAGGGGAGACCCAGTACTTC

d_gene: TRBD1
abundance: once
v_gene: TRBV7-9
len: 15
j_gene: TRBJ2-3
CDR3aa: CSSSPGQGGTDTQYF
CDR3nt: TGTTCCAGCAGCCCCGGACAGGGGGGCACAGATACGCAGTATTTT